Following are 26 T cell receptor beta chains from one sample sequenced in a study of T cells in tuberculosis. Thawed, overnight-rested PBMC were stained with GMM-loaded CD1B tetramer, viability dye and anti-CD3, then sorted. The lipid loaded on the CD1B tetramers was C32 glucose monomycolate from Rhodococcus equi. Measured with immunoSEQ multiplex PCR; TCRdb has only the in-frame clones, and not every one. In the table there are 80,000 to 90,000 clones, just over 90% of which are singletons. The specimen sequenced was CD1b-GMM tetramer-negative cells sorted from PBMCs. The receptors were gathered from an adult woman with latent tuberculosis.

The chain couples TRBV5-1 to TRBJ2-5; perhaps TRBD2 as D (6 bases). V lost 0 bases and J lost 1, with 13 bases in between. Germline CDR1 is SGHRS and CDR2 is YFSETQ. The CDR3 is made up of 16 amino acids. The DNA for the CDR3 is TGCGCCAGCAGCTTGGAGACGGACTATCTCCAAGAGACCCAGTACTTC. Protein: CASSLETDYLQETQYF.

The sample holds a few counts of this clone. The chain carries TRBV7-9 and TRBJ2-2; 10 nucleotides align to TRBD2. V lost 6 bases and J lost 3; bases outside the gene matches: 4. Germline V gene data show CDR1 as SEHNR and CDR2 as FQNEAQ (reference sequence). CDR3 length: 15 amino acids. CDR3 amino acids: CASRLAGKDTGELFF. In DNA form, the CDR3 reads TGTGCCAGCAGACTAGCGGGAAAGGACACCGGGGAGCTGTTTTTT.

This clone has only one observation. V is TRBV6-6 and J is TRBJ1-2, with 8 bases fitting TRBD1. Per germline, CDR1 MNHNY and CDR2 SVGAGI (reference sequence). This CDR3 is built from 13 residues. Losses at the gene ends were 7 bases for V and 4 bases for J; bases not matched to a gene: 5. DNA of the CDR3: TGTGCCAGCACCCCCGGACAGGGCTATGGCTACACCTTC. Translating gives CASTPGQGYGYTF.

The rearrangement uses TRBV25-1 and TRBJ2-5; 8 nucleotides agree with TRBD2. Judging by the DNA end, TRBJ2-7 fits better; the J call may be wrong. The CDR3 length is 14 residues. Germline loops: CDR1 MGHDK, CDR2 SYGVNS. The CDR3 DNA reads as TGTGCCAGCAGTGGAGGGACTAGGCCCTACGAGCAGTACTTC. Encoded protein: CASSGGTRPYEQYF.

The chain is built from TRBV7-6 and TRBJ2-7; D might be TRBD1 (5 bases). The CDR3 loop spans 14 amino acids. Between the trimmed V and J ends, which lost 1 base and 0 bases, there was a span of 7 bases. CDR1 and CDR2 from the germline V gene are SGHVS and FNYEAQ. CDR3 amino acids: CASSLEGYSYEQYF. The CDR3 nucleotides are TGTGCCAGCAGCTTAGAGGGGTACTCCTACGAGCAGTACTTC. The whole variable domain, filled in from reference TRBV7-6 and TRBJ2-7, reads GAGVSQSPRYKVTKRGQDVALRCDPISGHVSLYWYRQALGQGPEFLTYFNYEAQQDKSGLPNDRFSAERPEGSISTLTIQRTEQRDSAMYRCASSLEGYSYEQYFGPGTRLTVT.

The sample holds a few counts of this clone. The chain employs TRBV5-1 and TRBJ2-2; possibly TRBD1 for D (9 bases). Germline-derived CDR1 and CDR2 are SGHRS and YFSETQ. Trimming cost V 4 bases and J 6 bases, with 16 bases left between them. The CDR3 runs to 15 residues. Written as DNA, the CDR3 is TGCGCCAGCAGCCGGGGGGGACAGGGCTCCGGGGAGCTGTTTTTT. Encoded protein: CASSRGGQGSGELFF.

The genes are TRBV5-1 and TRBJ1-1, with 7 positions matching TRBD1. Trimming cost V 4 bases and J 4 bases; bases outside gene matches: 7. This CDR3 is 14 amino acids long. Looked up from germline, CDR1 is SGHRS and CDR2 is YFSETQ. CDR3 residues: CASSAYRGPTEAFF. In DNA, the CDR3 is TGCGCCAGCAGCGCCTACAGGGGCCCCACTGAAGCTTTCTTT. Drawing the rest from reference TRBV5-1 and TRBJ1-1, the complete variable domain is KAGVTQTPRYLIKTRGQQVTLSCSPISGHRSVSWYQQTPGQGLQFLFEYFSETQRNKGNFPGRFSGRQFSNSRSEMNVSTLELGDSALYLCASSAYRGPTEAFFGQGTRLTVV.

This clone has just a few counts. The chain is built from TRBV9 and TRBJ2-5; 16 bases match TRBD2. The CDR3 is 16 residues long. Trimming removed 2 bases from V and 5 bases from J; junction bases left unmatched: 3. From germline, CDR1 is SGDLS and CDR2 YYNGEE. Here the CDR3 reads CASSVGTSGGAETQYF. The CDR3 coding sequence is TGTGCCAGCAGCGTCGGGACTAGCGGGGGGGCTGAGACCCAGTACTTC.

J is TRBJ2-5 and V is TRBV4-2, with a possible D match to TRBD2 (6 bases). The assigned J gene may be wrong: the sequence end matches TRBJ2-7 better. CDR3 length: 18 residues. Germline V lookup: CDR1 LGHNA, CDR2 YNFKEQ. This CDR3 reads CASSQARLDRELLYEQYF. DNA for the CDR3: TGTGCCAGCAGCCAAGCCCGTCTCGATCGGGAGCTACTCTACGAGCAGTACTTC.

V and J are TRBV9 and TRBJ2-5; 13 bases align to TRBD2. Unmatched junction bases numbered 5, after V lost 4 bases and J lost 5 bases. The CDR3 length is 15 residues. The germline gives CDR1 SGDLS, CDR2 YYNGEE. The CDR3 sequence: CASSPGTSGEETQYF. In nucleotides, the CDR3 is TGTGCCAGCAGCCCGGGGACTAGCGGGGAGGAGACCCAGTACTTC.

In DNA form, the CDR3 reads TGTGCCAGCAGCCCAGGGGACGAGCAGTACTTC. Translation gives CASSPGDEQYF. This sequence joins TRBV6-5 and TRBJ2-7, with D maybe TRBD1 (6 bases). CDR1 and CDR2 (germline): MNHEY, SVGAGI. Trimming left V 6 bases short and J 5 bases short, with 8 bases between. The CDR3 sequence is 11 residues long.

The chain is built from TRBV30 and TRBJ1-5, with 8 bases matching TRBD1. The CDR3 spans 13 residues. Per the germline V gene, CDR1 is GTSNPN and CDR2 is SVGIG (reference sequence). With V trimmed by 4 bases and J by 5 bases, 4 bases remained unmatched. CDR3 DNA: TGTGCCTGGAACCACAGGGGGGATCAGCCCCAGCATTTT. Translating gives CAWNHRGDQPQHF.

In nucleotides, the CDR3 is TGTGCCACCACGGGACAGCCCTACGAGCAGTACTTC. It specifies CATTGQPYEQYF. V and J are TRBV6-1 and TRBJ2-7; 7 bases are shared with TRBD1. The junction had 5 bases not matched to a gene; V was cut back by 10 bases and J by 2 bases. CDR1 MNHNS and CDR2 SASEGT come from the germline V gene. The length of the CDR3 is 12 residues.

On this clone itself: Within the sample, other DNA sequences also encode this same CDR3. V and J are TRBV7-2 and TRBJ1-5, with TRBD1 identical over 7 bases. Per the germline V gene, CDR1 is SGHTA and CDR2 is FQGNSA. J lost 5 bases, V lost 5 bases, and 9 bases had no gene match. This CDR3 has 15 residues. The CDR3 spells CASSLETGPYQPQHF. CDR3 bases: TGTGCCAGCAGCCTAGAGACAGGGCCCTATCAGCCCCAGCATTTT.

This clone was recorded once. The rearrangement uses TRBV27 and TRBJ1-4; no clear D. V shed 6 bases and J shed 5 bases, with 13 bases lying between them. Germline V gene lookup returns CDR1 MNHEY and CDR2 SMNVEV (reference sequence). CDR3 size: 14 residues. CDR3 in amino acids: CASRPIRGNEKLFF. CDR3 bases: TGTGCCAGCAGACCCATCCGAGGGAATGAAAAACTGTTTTTT.

With regard to this clone: Other DNA sequences from this sample encode an identical CDR3 as well. The J gene is TRBJ2-3, the V gene TRBV5-1; D might be TRBD2 (7 bases). V was cut by 0 bases and J by 6 bases, with 11 bases left in between. In germline, CDR1 is SGHRS, CDR2 YFSETQ. The CDR3 totals 14 residues. CDR3 in amino acids: CASSLAGGPDTQYF. In nucleotides, the CDR3 is TGCGCCAGCAGCTTGGCGGGGGGCCCGGATACGCAGTATTTT. The variable domain in full, with the rest retrieved from reference TRBV5-1 and TRBJ2-3, is KAGVTQTPRYLIKTRGQQVTLSCSPISGHRSVSWYQQTPGQGLQFLFEYFSETQRNKGNFPGRFSGRQFSNSRSEMNVSTLELGDSALYLCASSLAGGPDTQYFGPGTRLTVL.

The chain carries TRBV9 and TRBJ2-1; TRBD2 agrees at 11 bases. CDR1 is SGDLS and CDR2 is YYNGEE in the germline V gene. The CDR3 has 14 amino acids. Trimming removed 3 bases from V and 4 bases from J; junction bases left unmatched: 0. The CDR3 DNA reads as TGTGCCAGCAGCGCTAGCGGGGGGTACAATGAGCAGTTCTTC. Protein: CASSASGGYNEQFF.

The J gene is TRBJ2-3, the V gene TRBV19; 10 bases align to TRBD2. This CDR3 comprises 15 residues. With 8 bases clipped from V and 2 bases from J, the junction kept 7 bases outside the gene matches. Germline V gene lookup returns CDR1 LNHDA and CDR2 SQIVND (reference sequence). The CDR3 region is CASDSGGPPTDTQYF. The CDR3 DNA reads TGTGCCAGTGATAGCGGGGGGCCACCCACAGATACGCAGTATTTT.

This chain uses TRBV11-2 with TRBJ1-1; D not resolved. Germline V gene lookup returns CDR1 SGHAT and CDR2 FQNNGV. CDR3 size: 13 residues. The germline V and J ends were trimmed by 3 bases and 1 base, with 6 bases remaining between them. This CDR3 reads CASSFDKNTEAFF. The CDR3 DNA is TGTGCCAGCAGCTTCGACAAGAACACTGAAGCTTTCTTT.

V and J are TRBV4-3 and TRBJ2-2; D is perhaps TRBD2 (5 bases). There are 14 residues in the CDR3. Germline V lookup: CDR1 LGHNA, CDR2 YSLEER. V gave up 0 bases and J gave up 8 bases, with 10 bases separating them. CDR3 in DNA: TGCGCCAGCAGCCAAGAAGGGAGAGGAGGGGAGCTGTTTTTT. It is translated as CASSQEGRGGELFF.

The rearrangement links TRBV27 to TRBJ1-1, with D tentatively TRBD1 (6 bases). Deletions cut 5 bases from V and 11 bases from J, with 18 bases between. The CDR3 has 13 amino acids. Germline CDR1 reads MNHEY; CDR2 reads SMNVEV (reference sequence). CDR3 sequence: CASSPTLQGRAFF. CDR3 nucleotides: TGTGCCAGCAGTCCTACCTTACAGGGTCGCGCTTTCTTT.

CDR3 nucleotide sequence: TGTGCCACCAACGGCGGGGTCTACACAGATACGCAGTATTTT. Protein product: CATNGGVYTDTQYF. The V call is TRBV27, the J call TRBJ2-3, with a weak D call TRBD2 (6 bases). In germline, CDR1 is MNHEY, CDR2 SMNVEV (reference sequence). This CDR3 comprises 14 residues. The V and J ends lost 10 bases and 2 bases respectively, with 16 bases between them.

The chain recombines TRBV6-4 with TRBJ1-1, with 9 bases lining up with TRBD1. Per germline, CDR1 MRHNA and CDR2 SNTAGT. This CDR3 spans 13 amino acids. The trim removed 6 bases at V and 5 bases at J, leaving 4 bases unmatched. In nucleotides, the CDR3 is TGTGCCAGCAGCAGGACAGGGGAAACTGAAGCTTTCTTT. This codes for CASSRTGETEAFF.

The chain has TRBV2 and TRBJ1-2; 10 bases map to TRBD1. CDR3 length: 16 amino acids. After removal of 8 bases from V and 7 bases from J, the junction contained 16 bases not matched to a gene. Germline CDR1 reads SNHLY; CDR2 reads FYNNEI. The CDR3 DNA follows: TGTGCCAGCTGGGTCGGGGTTGGGGACAGGGGTCCTGGCTACACCTTC. This encodes CASWVGVGDRGPGYTF.

The genes are TRBV14 and TRBJ2-7; TRBD2 matches 9 bases. The V gene's germline CDR1 is SGHDN and CDR2 FVKESK. The CDR3 runs 17 residues. V lost 0 bases to trimming and J lost 3 bases; unmatched junction nucleotides: 9. As DNA, the CDR3 is TGTGCCAGCAGCCAAGATTCAGGGGCTAGCGGGGTCTACGAGCAGTACTTC. Protein sequence: CASSQDSGASGVYEQYF.

The J gene is TRBJ2-7, the V gene TRBV5-8, with D unclear. The CDR3 totals 15 residues. Germline-derived CDR1 and CDR2 are SGHTS and YDEGEE. Trimming shortened V by 4 bases and J by 0 bases, and 14 bases separated the two germline ends. The CDR3 bases are TGTGCCAGCAGCCGTTCGACACACAGCTCCTACGAGCAGTACGTC. Translation: CASSRSTHSSYEQYV.